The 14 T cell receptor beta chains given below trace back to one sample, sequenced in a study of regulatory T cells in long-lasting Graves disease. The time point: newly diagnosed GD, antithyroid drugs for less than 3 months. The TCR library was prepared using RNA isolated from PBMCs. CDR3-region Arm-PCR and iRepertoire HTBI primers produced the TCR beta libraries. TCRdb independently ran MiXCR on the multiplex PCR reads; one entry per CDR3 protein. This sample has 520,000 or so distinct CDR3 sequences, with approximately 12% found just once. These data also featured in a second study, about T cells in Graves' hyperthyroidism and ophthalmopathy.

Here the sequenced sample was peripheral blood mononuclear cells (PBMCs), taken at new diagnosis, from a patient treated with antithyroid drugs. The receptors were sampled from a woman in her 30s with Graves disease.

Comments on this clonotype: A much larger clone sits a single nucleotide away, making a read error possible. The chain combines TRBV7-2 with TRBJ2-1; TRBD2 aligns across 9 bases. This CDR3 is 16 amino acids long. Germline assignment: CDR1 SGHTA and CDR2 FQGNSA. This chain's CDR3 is CAGSFQLAGGDNEQFF. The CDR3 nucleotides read TGTGCCGGCAGCTTTCAACTAGCGGGTGGCGACAATGAGCAGTTCTTC.

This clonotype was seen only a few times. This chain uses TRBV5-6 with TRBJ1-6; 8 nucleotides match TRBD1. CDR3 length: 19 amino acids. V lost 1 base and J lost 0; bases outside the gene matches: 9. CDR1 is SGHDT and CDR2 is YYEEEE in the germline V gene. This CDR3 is CASSLPLRQGSSYNSPLHF. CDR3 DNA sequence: TGTGCCAGCAGCTTGCCCCTAAGACAGGGGAGCTCCTATAATTCACCCCTCCACTTT.

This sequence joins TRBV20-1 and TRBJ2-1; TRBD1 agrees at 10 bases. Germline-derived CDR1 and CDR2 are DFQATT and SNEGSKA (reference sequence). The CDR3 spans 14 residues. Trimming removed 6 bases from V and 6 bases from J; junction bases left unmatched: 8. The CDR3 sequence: CSALGQGVGNEQFF. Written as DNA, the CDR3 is TGCAGTGCCCTCGGACAGGGGGTGGGCAATGAGCAGTTCTTC.

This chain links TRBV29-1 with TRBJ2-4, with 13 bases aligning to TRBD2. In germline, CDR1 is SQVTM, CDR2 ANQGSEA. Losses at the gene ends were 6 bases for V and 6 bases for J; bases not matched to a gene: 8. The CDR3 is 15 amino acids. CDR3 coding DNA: TGCAGCGTGGGACTAGCGGGGACAGCGGGAAACATTCAGTACTTC. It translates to CSVGLAGTAGNIQYF.

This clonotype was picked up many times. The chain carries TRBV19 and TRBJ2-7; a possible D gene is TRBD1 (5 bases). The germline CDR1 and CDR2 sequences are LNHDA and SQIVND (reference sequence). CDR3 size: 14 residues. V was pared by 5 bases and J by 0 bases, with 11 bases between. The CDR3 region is CASSGQGNSYEQYF. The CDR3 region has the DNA TGTGCCAGTAGTGGCCAGGGAAACTCCTACGAGCAGTACTTC.

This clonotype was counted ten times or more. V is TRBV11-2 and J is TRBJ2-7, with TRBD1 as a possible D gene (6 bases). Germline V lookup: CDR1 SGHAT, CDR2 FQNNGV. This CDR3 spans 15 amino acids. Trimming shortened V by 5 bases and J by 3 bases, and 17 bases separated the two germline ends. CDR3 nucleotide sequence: TGTGCCAGCAGCGTGCAGGGGCTCTTTAACTACGAGCAGTACTTC. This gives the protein CASSVQGLFNYEQYF.

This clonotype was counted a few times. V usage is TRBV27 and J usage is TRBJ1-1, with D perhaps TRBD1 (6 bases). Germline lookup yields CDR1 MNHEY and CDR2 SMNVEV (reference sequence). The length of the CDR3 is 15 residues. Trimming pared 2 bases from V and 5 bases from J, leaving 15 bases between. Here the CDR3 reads CASSLRGSLGTEAFF. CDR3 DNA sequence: TGTGCCAGCAGTTTAAGGGGGTCTTTAGGGACTGAAGCTTTCTTT.

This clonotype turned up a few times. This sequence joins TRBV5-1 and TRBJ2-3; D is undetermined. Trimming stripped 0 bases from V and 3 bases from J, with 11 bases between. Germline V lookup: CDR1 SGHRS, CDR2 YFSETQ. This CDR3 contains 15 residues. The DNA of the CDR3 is TGCGCCAGCAGCTTGGCCGGCAGCCCTACAGATACGCAGTATTTT. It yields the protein CASSLAGSPTDTQYF.

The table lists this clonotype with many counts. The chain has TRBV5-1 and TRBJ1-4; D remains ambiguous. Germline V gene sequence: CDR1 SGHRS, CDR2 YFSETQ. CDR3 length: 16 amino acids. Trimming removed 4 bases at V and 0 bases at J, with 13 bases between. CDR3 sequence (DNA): TGCGCCAGCAGCCCTCCCTCGGGTGCAACTAATGAAAAACTGTTTTTT. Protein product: CASSPPSGATNEKLFF.

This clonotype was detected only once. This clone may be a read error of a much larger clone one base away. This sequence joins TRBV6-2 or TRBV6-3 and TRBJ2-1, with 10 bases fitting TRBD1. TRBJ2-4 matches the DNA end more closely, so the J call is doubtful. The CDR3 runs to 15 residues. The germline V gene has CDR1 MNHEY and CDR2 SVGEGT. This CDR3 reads CASSFFGTGESIQYF. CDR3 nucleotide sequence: TGTGCCAGCAGTTTCTTCGGGACAGGGGAAAGCATTCAGTACTTC.

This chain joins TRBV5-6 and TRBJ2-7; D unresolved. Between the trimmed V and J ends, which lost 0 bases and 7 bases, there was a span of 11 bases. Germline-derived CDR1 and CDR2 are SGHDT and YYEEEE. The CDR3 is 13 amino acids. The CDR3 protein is CASSLGSSEEQYF. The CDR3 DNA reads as TGTGCCAGCAGCTTGGGCAGCTCGGAAGAGCAGTACTTC.

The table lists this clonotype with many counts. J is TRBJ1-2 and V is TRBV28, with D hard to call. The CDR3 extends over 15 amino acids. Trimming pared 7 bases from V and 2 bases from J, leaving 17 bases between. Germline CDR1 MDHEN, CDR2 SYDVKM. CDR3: CASMTYGEENYGYTF. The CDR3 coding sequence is TGTGCCAGCATGACCTACGGGGAAGAGAACTATGGCTACACCTTC.

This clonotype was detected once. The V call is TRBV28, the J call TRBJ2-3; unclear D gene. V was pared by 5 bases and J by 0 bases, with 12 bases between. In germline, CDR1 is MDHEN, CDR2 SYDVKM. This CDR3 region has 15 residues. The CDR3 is CASSPAQHSTDTQYF. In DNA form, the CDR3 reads TGTGCCAGCAGTCCGGCACAACATAGCACAGATACGCAGTATTTT.

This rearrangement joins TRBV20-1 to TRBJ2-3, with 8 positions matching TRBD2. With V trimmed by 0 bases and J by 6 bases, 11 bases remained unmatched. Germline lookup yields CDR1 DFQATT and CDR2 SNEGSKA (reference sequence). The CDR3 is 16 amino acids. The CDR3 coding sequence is TGCAGTGCTAGAGATGCCCGGGGGGGCGGCGGGGATACGCAGTATTTT. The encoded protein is CSARDARGGGGDTQYF.